These 16 T cell receptor beta chains originate from one sample sequenced in a study of cytotoxic CD8 clonotypes in ibrutinib-treated CLL. Profiled with immunoSEQ multiplex PCR; TCRdb holds only in-frame clones, not every one. Counted here are approximately 120,000 clones, about 53% occurring once; the ten biggest clones make up 37%. The input for sequencing was PBMCs, taken after 24 months of ibrutinib treatment. The receptors derive from a human donor with chronic lymphocytic leukemia.

The J gene is TRBJ1-6, the V gene TRBV25-1; TRBD1 is a possible D gene (5 bases). This CDR3 spans 16 amino acids. CDR1 and CDR2 (germline): MGHDK, SYGVNS. V was trimmed by 6 bases and J by 3 bases, leaving 15 bases between them. CDR3: CASSPETVNYNSPLHF. DNA of the CDR3: TGTGCCAGCAGCCCCGAGACAGTTAACTATAATTCACCCCTCCACTTT.

This sequence joins TRBV19 and TRBJ2-1, with 8 bases fitting TRBD1. Germline loops: CDR1 LNHDA, CDR2 SQIVND (reference sequence). The CDR3 sequence is 14 residues long. V gave up 7 bases and J gave up 8 bases; unmatched junction bases: 10. CDR3 loop: CASKTDRVAYEQFF. The CDR3 DNA is TGTGCCAGTAAGACGGACAGGGTTGCCTATGAGCAGTTCTTC.

This sequence joins TRBV7-8 and TRBJ1-1; weak D call: TRBD1 (5 bases). Germline CDR1 reads SGHVS; CDR2 reads FQNEAQ. Between the trimmed V and J ends, which lost 5 bases and 3 bases, there was a span of 28 bases. This CDR3 has 19 amino acids. CDR3 bases: TGTGCCAGCAGCGTGGCAAGGCCGACAGCTCTACTACCCCACACTGAAGCTTTCTTT. This sequence encodes CASSVARPTALLPHTEAFF.

The chain uses TRBV5-1 and TRBJ2-5; 7 bases align to TRBD2. Per the germline V gene, CDR1 is SGHRS and CDR2 is YFSETQ. The CDR3 runs to 15 residues. J gave up 1 base and V 1 base, and 4 bases lay outside the gene matches. CDR3 bases: TGCGCCAGCAGCTTGACCGTAGCGGGCCAAGAGACCCAGTACTTC. Protein sequence: CASSLTVAGQETQYF.

This chain links TRBV28 with TRBJ2-7; D is perhaps TRBD2 (6 bases). Trimming took off 4 bases at V and 9 bases at J, with 22 bases between the two ends. The CDR3 runs 15 residues. Germline assignment: CDR1 MDHEN and CDR2 SYDVKM. The CDR3 coding sequence is TGTGCCAGCAGTTCAGCCGGGAGATCACCCGATGGGCAGTACTTC. Residues: CASSSAGRSPDGQYF.

This sequence joins TRBV11-1 and TRBJ2-7, with 8 bases aligning to TRBD1. The ends lost 5 bases at V and 2 bases at J; junction bases unmatched: 5. The length of the CDR3 is 14 residues. Germline V gene sequence: CDR1 SGHAT, CDR2 FQDESV (reference sequence). The CDR3 DNA reads TGTGCCAGCAGCCGGACAGGGCCAACCTACGAGCAGTACTTC. It codes for CASSRTGPTYEQYF.

This chain joins TRBV5-4 and TRBJ1-6; 8 bases are a match to TRBD1. Germline V gene data show CDR1 as SGHNT and CDR2 as YYREEE (reference sequence). Trimming took 2 bases from V and 9 from J; bases not matched to a gene: 4. This CDR3 region has 14 residues. The CDR3 spells CASSFGTGGSPLHF. The CDR3 nucleotides are TGTGCCAGCAGCTTTGGGACAGGAGGTTCACCCCTCCACTTT.

This chain links TRBV18 with TRBJ2-7; the D gene is possibly TRBD2 (6 bases). The CDR3 is 13 amino acids. The V gene lost 5 bases and the J gene lost 6 bases, with 14 bases spanning the gap. The germline V gene has CDR1 KGHSH and CDR2 LQKENI. The DNA of the CDR3 is TGTGCCAGCTCAAAGGCCGACGGGGGCGAGCAGTACTTC. Encoded protein: CASSKADGGEQYF.

The J gene is TRBJ2-1, the V gene TRBV2; the match to TRBD2 covers 9 bases. Germline assignment: CDR1 SNHLY and CDR2 FYNNEI. Trimming at V came to 6 bases and at J to 4 bases, leaving 4 bases not matched to a gene. The CDR3 loop spans 14 amino acids. The chain's CDR3 is CASRDSGGYNEQFF. As DNA, the CDR3 is TGTGCCAGCAGGGATAGCGGGGGATACAATGAGCAGTTCTTC.

This clone was counted a few times. The chain carries TRBV7-2 and TRBJ2-7; D may be TRBD2 (6 bases). Germline assignment: CDR1 SGHTA and CDR2 FQGNSA. This CDR3 has 14 amino acids. The V and J ends lost 4 bases and 5 bases respectively, with 15 bases between them. The CDR3 nucleotides read TGTGCCAGCAGCTCACGTTCGGGGGTTGACGAGCAGTACTTC. Translated, it gives CASSSRSGVDEQYF.

In its sample, this clone was seen a few times. The CDR3 DNA is TGTGCCAGCAGAAAAGCTAGCGGGGGGCTCACCGGGGAGCTGTTTTTT. It codes for CASRKASGGLTGELFF. The chain combines TRBV6-6 with TRBJ2-2, with TRBD2 identical over 11 bases. The CDR3 sequence is 16 residues long. V shed 6 bases, J shed 4 bases, and the junction held 7 bases outside the gene matches. The germline gives CDR1 MNHNY, CDR2 SVGAGI (reference sequence).

This clone was counted a few times. CDR3: CASSLRDGGNSPLHF. DNA of the CDR3: TGTGCCAGTAGTTTGAGAGACGGGGGGAATTCACCCCTCCACTTT. V is TRBV19 and J is TRBJ1-6; possibly TRBD1 for D (5 bases). This CDR3 spans 15 amino acids. Germline V CDR1 and CDR2: LNHDA, SQIVND (reference sequence). V lost 5 bases and J 7 bases, leaving 15 bases between the germline ends.

V is TRBV2 and J is TRBJ2-3; the match to TRBD2 covers 12 bases. CDR1 and CDR2 (germline): SNHLY, FYNNEI. The CDR3 is made up of 15 amino acids. The J segment lost 8 bases and the V segment lost 5 bases, leaving 8 bases of the junction unmatched. The CDR3 protein is CASSMSSGGAGTQYF. CDR3 bases: TGTGCCAGCAGTATGTCTAGCGGGGGGGCAGGTACGCAGTATTTT.

The V call is TRBV6-1, the J call TRBJ2-5, with TRBD1 as a possible D gene (6 bases). The germline V and J ends were trimmed by 6 bases and 7 bases, with 18 bases remaining between them. Per the germline V gene, CDR1 is MNHNS and CDR2 is SASEGT. The CDR3 is 14 amino acids. The CDR3 DNA sequence: TGTGCCAGCAGCCAACAGGGTTCGATAGTGACCCAGTACTTC. The encoded protein is CASSQQGSIVTQYF.

This clone was counted once. V usage is TRBV7-3 and J usage is TRBJ2-7; 10 bases agree with TRBD2. The CDR3 spans 15 residues. Germline trimming cut 5 bases from V and 3 bases from J; bases unmatched to any gene: 7. Germline V CDR1 and CDR2: SGHTA, FQGTGA. The CDR3 DNA follows: TGTGCCAGCAGCCCGATAGCGGGGGGCAGCTACGAGCAGTACTTC. It codes for CASSPIAGGSYEQYF.

J is TRBJ2-7 and V is TRBV5-1; TRBD2 aligns across 7 bases. This CDR3 spans 15 amino acids. V was clipped by 4 bases and J by 0 bases; unmatched bases: 7. The V gene's germline CDR1 is SGHRS and CDR2 YFSETQ. The CDR3 region is CASSLGVAGSYEQYF. Written as DNA, the CDR3 is TGCGCCAGCAGCCTCGGAGTAGCGGGCTCCTACGAGCAGTACTTC.